The clone carrying this T cell receptor (beta chain) was seen many times. Its antigen is currently unknown. This CDR3 is built from 14 residues. Trimming removed 7 bases at V and 5 bases at J, with 18 bases between. Germline V gene sequence: CDR1 SGHRS, CDR2 YFSETQ. As the method for making TCR beta libraries, quantitative 5'-RACE with molecular barcodes was used. TCRdb called the 5' RACE reads again in MiXCR, with one record for every CDR3 protein. The repertoire includes roughly 190,000 distinct CDR3 sequences, 9.5% to 15% of them detected once, and 15% to 20% sits in the top ten. The record originates from a study of CD8 T cells in ankylosing spondylitis. Study-wide points: Made up of roughly 8 highly homologous variants, a TCR beta motif appeared characteristic of ankylosing spondylitis blood. CD8+ disease-linked clones were present at relatively low frequencies in blood.

Sequences were obtained from blood, either unsorted or a sorted T cell fraction (not recorded which). This sequence joins TRBV5-1 and TRBJ2-5; D is unclear. This TCR was recovered from a male donor with ankylosing spondylitis or in good health (not recorded which). CDR3 nucleotide sequence: TGCGCCAGCTCTGCGGACCCCCTCGGGGAGACCCAGTACTTC. Amino acid sequence: CASSADPLGETQYF. Based on the CDR3 plus reference TRBV5-1 and TRBJ2-5, the full variable domain is KAGVTQTPRYLIKTRGQQVTLSCSPISGHRSVSWYQQTPGQGLQFLFEYFSETQRNKGNFPGRFSGRQFSNSRSEMNVSTLELGDSALYLCASSADPLGETQYFGPGTRLLVL.